This T cell receptor beta chain originates from a study of blood T cell repertoires in COVID-19. Study details: In each case, the material was cDNA or gDNA derived from T cells, B-cell-depleted T cells, or PBMCs.

J lost 1 base, V lost 2 bases, and 2 bases had no gene match. Germline lookup yields CDR1 MDHEN and CDR2 SYDVKM. The CDR3 is 16 amino acids. Authors' methods: Amplification with reference gene primers provided the estimates of nucleated cell counts. Method: immunoSEQ multiplex PCR; TCRdb's copy keeps in-frame clones and lacks some. Clone size and the V and J calls come from that table; the DNA yielded D and trimming. Of 200,000 to 250,000 clones listed, about 90% were seen once; the top ten hold around 2.9%. This clone was counted once. The chain employs TRBV28 and TRBJ2-2; 9 nucleotides match TRBD2. This TCR was recovered from a woman aged 60 to 75 with acute or convalescent COVID-19. Material for sequencing was peripheral blood. CDR3 sequence: CASSLVTSGNTGELFF. The DNA of the CDR3 is TGTGCCAGCAGTTTAGTGACTAGCGGGAACACCGGGGAGCTGTTTTTT.